The 18 T cell receptor beta chains in this list originate from one sample, sequenced in a study of memory CD4+ T cells and cytomegalovirus serostatus. Assay: immunoSEQ multiplex PCR; the TCRdb copy retains only in-frame clones and omits some. The sample yields tens of thousands of clones, around 78% seen once. Single viable CD3+CD4+CD8-CD45RO+ cells were sorted as the memory CD4+ T cells. The sample taken for sequencing was memory CD4+ T cells from blood. These receptors came from an adult in good health and CMV-seronegative.

This clone was detected only a few times. The chain is built from TRBV10-3 and TRBJ1-3; tentative D call: TRBD1 (6 bases). The V gene's germline CDR1 is ENHRY and CDR2 SYGVKD. V gave up 3 bases and J gave up 0 bases, with 15 bases separating them. This CDR3 has 17 residues. The CDR3 loop is CAISDPWTVSSGNTIYF. As DNA, the CDR3 is TGTGCCATCAGTGACCCCTGGACAGTTAGCTCTGGAAACACCATATATTTT.

V usage is TRBV6-1 and J usage is TRBJ1-4; possible D gene TRBD1, 5 bases. The CDR3 spans 11 residues. Germline-derived CDR1 and CDR2 are MNHNS and SASEGT. V was trimmed by 5 bases and J by 14 bases, leaving 12 bases between them. The CDR3 DNA follows: TGTGCCAGCAGTATCCGGGACTTTCTGTTTTTT. Translated: CASSIRDFLFF.

The chain links TRBV18 to TRBJ2-3, with D perhaps being TRBD1 or TRBD2 (5 bases each). This CDR3 region has 15 residues. CDR1 and CDR2 (germline): KGHSH, LQKENI. V gave up 8 bases and J gave up 4 bases, with 19 bases separating them. CDR3 region: CASTLHRGIADTQYF. In DNA, the CDR3 is TGTGCCAGCACACTACATCGGGGCATTGCAGATACGCAGTATTTT.

The chain couples TRBV6-1 to TRBJ1-5; D gene ambiguous. Germline CDR1 and CDR2: MNHNS and SASEGT. The V gene lost 8 bases and the J gene lost 2 bases, with 7 bases spanning the gap. This CDR3 contains 12 residues. The CDR3 DNA sequence: TGTGCCAGCGGAGGTGGCAATCAGCCCCAGCATTTT. Residues: CASGGGNQPQHF.

The J gene is TRBJ1-1, the V gene TRBV5-4; no reliable D call. Germline CDR1 SGHNT, CDR2 YYREEE (reference sequence). Trimming stripped 0 bases from V and 1 base from J, with 4 bases between. The CDR3 spans 13 residues. CDR3 residues: CASSLDQNTEAFF. The DNA for the CDR3 is TGTGCCAGCAGCTTGGACCAGAACACTGAAGCTTTCTTT.

This clone was seen only a few times. CDR3 nucleotide sequence: TGTGCCAGCAGCGACAAGGACGGAAGCAATCAGCCCCAGCATTTT. As protein: CASSDKDGSNQPQHF. V and J are TRBV7-9 and TRBJ1-5, with D unclear. CDR3 size: 15 residues. V lost 5 bases to trimming and J lost 1 base, with 12 bases between them. CDR1 and CDR2 from the germline V gene are SEHNR and FQNEAQ (reference sequence).

This clone was recorded a few times. The chain employs TRBV10-3 and TRBJ1-1; D unclear. Germline V CDR1 and CDR2: ENHRY, SYGVKD. CDR3 size: 14 residues. Trimming shortened V by 3 bases and J by 2 bases, and 10 bases separated the two germline ends. The CDR3 spells CAISDTAVNTEAFF. CDR3 DNA: TGTGCCATCAGTGACACAGCGGTAAACACTGAAGCTTTCTTT.

The chain is built from TRBV7-8 and TRBJ2-2; D is unclear. CDR1 and CDR2 (germline): SGHVS, FQNEAQ. CDR3 length: 14 residues. V gave up 0 bases and J gave up 7 bases, with 9 bases separating them. The CDR3 spells CASSLALAGGELFF. The CDR3 region has the DNA TGTGCCAGCAGCTTAGCGTTGGCTGGCGGGGAGCTGTTTTTT.

This clone was seen just once. The V call is TRBV6-4, the J call TRBJ1-3; TRBD1 matches at 7 bases. CDR3 length: 15 amino acids. Trimming at V came to 6 bases and at J to 2 bases, leaving 7 bases not matched to a gene. CDR1 MRHNA and CDR2 SNTAGT come from the germline V gene. CDR3 loop: CASRSDRVAGNTIYF. Written as DNA, the CDR3 is TGTGCCAGCAGGTCCGACAGGGTCGCTGGAAACACCATATATTTT.

V gene TRBV5-5 combines with J gene TRBJ2-5; 8 bases fit TRBD1. Looked up from germline, CDR1 is SGHKS and CDR2 is YYEKEE (reference sequence). Germline trimming cut 0 bases from V and 5 bases from J; bases unmatched to any gene: 9. The CDR3 consists of 16 residues. The CDR3 loop reads CASSLGRTGYRETQYF. The DNA for the CDR3 is TGTGCCAGCAGCTTGGGGAGGACAGGGTATCGGGAGACCCAGTACTTC.

The chain links TRBV5-1 to TRBJ2-5; D may correspond to TRBD1 or TRBD2 (5 bases each). V lost 4 bases and J lost 1, with 8 bases in between. The CDR3 is made up of 13 amino acids. Germline loops: CDR1 SGHRS, CDR2 YFSETQ. The DNA of the CDR3 is TGCGCCAGCAGCGGGACGCGCCAAGAGACCCAGTACTTC. Translated, it gives CASSGTRQETQYF.

This clone showed up just once. This chain uses TRBV30 with TRBJ2-2; D gene ambiguous. The V and J ends lost 1 base and 3 bases respectively, with 12 bases between them. CDR1 is GTSNPN and CDR2 is SVGIG in the germline V gene (reference sequence). The CDR3 is made up of 15 amino acids. This CDR3 is CAWSDVRSYTGELFF. The CDR3 DNA reads TGTGCCTGGAGTGATGTCCGGTCATACACCGGGGAGCTGTTTTTT.

The chain has TRBV6-6 and TRBJ2-5, with D maybe TRBD1 (5 bases). V lost 7 bases, J lost 3 bases, and 12 bases lay in between. The CDR3 is 13 amino acids. Germline CDR1 reads MNHNY; CDR2 reads SVGAGI (reference sequence). CDR3 coding DNA: TGTGCCAGCACTAGGGGTGTGGAAGAGACCCAGTACTTC. It yields the protein CASTRGVEETQYF.

This chain links TRBV6-5 with TRBJ1-2; possibly TRBD1 for D (5 bases). V lost 0 bases and J 1 base, leaving 9 bases between the germline ends. Germline CDR1 is MNHEY and CDR2 is SVGAGI. This CDR3 has 15 residues. The CDR3 is CASSYSGRGNYGYTF. CDR3 nucleotide sequence: TGTGCCAGCAGTTACTCGGGACGGGGTAACTATGGCTACACCTTC.

The rearrangement links TRBV27 to TRBJ2-4; TRBD1 matches at 8 bases. Germline V lookup: CDR1 MNHEY, CDR2 SMNVEV (reference sequence). With V trimmed by 4 bases and J by 3 bases, 8 bases remained unmatched. CDR3 size: 16 residues. In nucleotides, the CDR3 is TGTGCCAGCAGTTACAACCAGGGGGCCGGCAAAAACATTCAGTACTTC. The encoded protein is CASSYNQGAGKNIQYF.

The V gene is TRBV4-3, the J gene TRBJ2-2; TRBD2 matches at 9 bases. CDR3 length: 17 amino acids. With 2 bases clipped from V and 4 bases from J, the junction kept 8 bases outside the gene matches. In germline, CDR1 is LGHNA, CDR2 YSLEER. This CDR3 reads CASSQTAGGPSTGELFF. CDR3 sequence (DNA): TGCGCCAGCAGCCAAACGGCGGGGGGGCCGAGCACCGGGGAGCTGTTTTTT.

This clone was detected a few times. CDR3 nucleotide sequence: TGTGCCAGCTCGGGACAGGGGGTTGGGGGCTACACCTTC. It translates to CASSGQGVGGYTF. The chain has TRBV2 and TRBJ1-2; 11 nucleotides match TRBD1. The CDR3 runs 13 residues. The germline gives CDR1 SNHLY, CDR2 FYNNEI. V gave up 8 bases and J gave up 8 bases; unmatched junction bases: 7.

V gene TRBV10-2 combines with J gene TRBJ2-1; D is unclear. Deletions cut 6 bases from V and 3 bases from J, with 9 bases between. Germline CDR1 is WSHSY and CDR2 is SAAADI. The CDR3 runs 13 residues. DNA for the CDR3: TGCGCCAGCAGGGAGATAAACTACAATGAGCAGTTCTTC. Translating it yields CASREINYNEQFF.